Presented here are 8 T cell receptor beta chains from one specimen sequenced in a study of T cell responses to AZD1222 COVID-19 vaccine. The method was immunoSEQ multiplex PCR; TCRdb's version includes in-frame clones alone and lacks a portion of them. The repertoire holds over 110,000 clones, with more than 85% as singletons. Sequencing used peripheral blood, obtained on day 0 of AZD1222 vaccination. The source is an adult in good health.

In DNA form, the CDR3 reads TGTGCCAGCAGCCAAGTTTTGGGTGTCGAGCAGTACTTC. This sequence encodes CASSQVLGVEQYF. This chain uses TRBV14 with TRBJ2-7, with no clear D. Germline V gene sequence: CDR1 SGHDN, CDR2 FVKESK. The CDR3 loop spans 13 amino acids. With 1 base removed from V and 6 bases from J, the gap between germline ends came to 10 bases.

CDR3 in amino acids: CASSSFGGTDHGTGELFF. CDR3 nucleotide sequence: TGTGCCAGCAGTTCCTTCGGCGGGACCGACCACGGGACCGGGGAGCTGTTTTTT. The chain combines TRBV11-3 with TRBJ2-2, with a possible D match to TRBD2 (6 bases). The germline gives CDR1 SGHNT, CDR2 YENEEA. The CDR3 consists of 18 residues. The ends were cut back, 6 bases at V and 5 bases at J, with 25 bases in the middle.

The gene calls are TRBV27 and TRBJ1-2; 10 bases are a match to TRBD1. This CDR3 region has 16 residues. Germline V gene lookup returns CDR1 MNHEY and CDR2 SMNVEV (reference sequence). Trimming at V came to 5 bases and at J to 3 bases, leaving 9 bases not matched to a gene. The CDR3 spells CASSPLTGGLYYGYTF. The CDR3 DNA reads TGTGCCAGCAGTCCCTTGACAGGGGGCCTCTACTATGGCTACACCTTC.

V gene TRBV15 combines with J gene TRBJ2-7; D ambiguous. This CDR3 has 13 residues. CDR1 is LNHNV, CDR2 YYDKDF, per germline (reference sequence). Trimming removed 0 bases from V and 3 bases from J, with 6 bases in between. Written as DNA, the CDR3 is TGTGCCACCAGCAGAGATCACGGCTACGAGCAGTACTTC. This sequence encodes CATSRDHGYEQYF.

The CDR3: CASRQTGENQPQHF. CDR3 bases: TGTGCCAGCAGGCAGACAGGGGAAAATCAGCCCCAGCATTTT. This sequence joins TRBV25-1 and TRBJ1-5; TRBD1 aligns across 8 bases. The CDR3 is made up of 14 amino acids. Germline CDR1 MGHDK, CDR2 SYGVNS. The V and J ends lost 6 bases and 4 bases, in that order; junction bases with no gene match: 5.

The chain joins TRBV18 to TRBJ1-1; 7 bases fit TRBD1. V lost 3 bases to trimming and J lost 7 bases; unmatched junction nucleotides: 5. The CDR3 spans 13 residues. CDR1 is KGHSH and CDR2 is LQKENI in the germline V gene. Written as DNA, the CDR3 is TGTGCCAGCTCACCGGCGACAGGGATTGAAGCTTTCTTT. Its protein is CASSPATGIEAFF. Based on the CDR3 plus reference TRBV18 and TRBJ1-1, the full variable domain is NAGVMQNPRHLVRRRGQEARLRCSPMKGHSHVYWYRQLPEEGLKFMVYLQKENIIDESGMPKERFSAEFPKEGPSILRIQQVVRGDSAAYFCASSPATGIEAFFGQGTRLTVV.

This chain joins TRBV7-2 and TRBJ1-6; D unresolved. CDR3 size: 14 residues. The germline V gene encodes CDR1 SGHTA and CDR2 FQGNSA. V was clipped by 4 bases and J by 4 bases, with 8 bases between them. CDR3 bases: TGTGCCAGCAGCTCGACATTTTATAATTCACCCCTCCACTTT. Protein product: CASSSTFYNSPLHF.

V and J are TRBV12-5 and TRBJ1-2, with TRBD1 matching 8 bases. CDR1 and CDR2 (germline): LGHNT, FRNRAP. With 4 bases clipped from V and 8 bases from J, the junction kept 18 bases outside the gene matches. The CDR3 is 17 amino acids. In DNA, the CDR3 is TGTGCTAGTGGTTCTCCCCACTGGAGACAGGGGCGGGACGGCTACACCTTC. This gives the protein CASGSPHWRQGRDGYTF.